The next 4 T cell receptor beta chains were all read from a single sample in a study of blood T cell repertoires in COVID-19. Libraries were prepared by immunoSEQ multiplex PCR; TCRdb keeps only in-frame clonotypes and omits some of them. The data hold around 500,000 clones, with 70% to 90% observed a single time. Sequenced: peripheral blood. The receptors here all came from a human donor in a cohort sampled during active COVID-19.

The V gene is TRBV3-1 (or the pseudogene TRBV3-2), the J gene TRBJ1-2, with 8 nucleotides matching TRBD1. Germline CDR1 LGHDT, CDR2 YNNKEL (reference sequence). This CDR3 contains 14 residues. J lost 6 bases, V lost 4 bases, and 7 bases had no gene match. The DNA for the CDR3 is TGTGCCAGCAGCCCAACCGACAGGGGCAATGGCTACACCTTC. It encodes CASSPTDRGNGYTF.

The V and J genes are TRBV2 and TRBJ1-1; TRBD1 matches 9 bases. V lost 8 bases and J lost 5; bases outside the gene matches: 6. Germline CDR1 and CDR2: SNHLY and FYNNEI. The CDR3 consists of 13 residues. Written as DNA, the CDR3 is TGTGCCAGCCAGGGGACAGGGAGGACTGAAGCTTTCTTT. Translation gives CASQGTGRTEAFF.

The rearrangement joins TRBV9 to TRBJ2-3, with 8 bases identical to TRBD2. The V gene's germline CDR1 is SGDLS and CDR2 YYNGEE. Trimming took 0 bases from V and 3 from J; bases not matched to a gene: 6. CDR3 length equals 16 residues. CDR3 protein: CASSVVSSGFTDTQYF. The CDR3, as DNA: TGTGCCAGCAGCGTAGTATCTAGCGGGTTTACAGATACGCAGTATTTT.

The rearrangement uses TRBV5-1 and TRBJ2-1; 12 bases are shared with TRBD2. The CDR3 totals 16 residues. CDR1 is SGHRS, CDR2 YFSETQ, per germline. The V gene end was trimmed by 4 bases and the J gene end by 8 bases; junction bases not matched to a gene: 10. In DNA, the CDR3 is TGCGCCAGCAGCATAGAACTAGCGGGAGGAGACGATGAGCAGTTCTTC. This encodes CASSIELAGGDDEQFF. Drawing the rest from reference TRBV5-1 and TRBJ2-1, the complete variable domain is KAGVTQTPRYLIKTRGQQVTLSCSPISGHRSVSWYQQTPGQGLQFLFEYFSETQRNKGNFPGRFSGRQFSNSRSEMNVSTLELGDSALYLCASSIELAGGDDEQFFGPGTRLTVL.